The clone carrying this T cell receptor beta chain was found a few times. The antigen is not known. Amplification targeted TCR beta CDR3 regions from RNA transcripts. HTBI primers were employed in a first-round RT-PCR of the TCR CDR3. TCRdb used MiXCR to reprocess the multiplex PCR reads, holding one entry per CDR3 protein. The sample lists 300,000 to 450,000 distinct CDR3 sequences, 15% to 19% occurring once. The blood specimen was taken at initial hyperthyroidism diagnosis, before any ophthalmopathy symptoms. This record comes from a study of T cells in Graves' hyperthyroidism and ophthalmopathy. Overall study results and limits: The model anticipated ophthalmopathy a median about six months pre-onset. A model of 13 V-J pairs discriminated ophthalmopathy from stable hyperthyroidism.

The CDR3 spans 12 residues. The V end was cut by 3 bases, the J end by 8 bases, with 11 bases between. Germline values: CDR1 SQVTM, CDR2 ANQGSEA. Sample: blood. The receptor comes from a woman under 30 with Graves' hyperthyroidism that later progressed to Graves' ophthalmopathy. V gene TRBV29-1 combines with J gene TRBJ2-1, with TRBD2 as a possible D gene (6 bases). CDR3 amino acids: CSVEWRGHEQFF. CDR3 DNA sequence: TGCAGCGTTGAGTGGAGGGGCCATGAGCAGTTCTTC.